These 32 T cell receptor beta chains were sequenced from one sample in a study of cytomegalovirus exposure and HLA in healthy donors (dated by TCRdb to between 2016 and 2019). Libraries were made using the immunoSEQ multiplex PCR assay. For the multiplex PCR, a mixture combining 60 forward primers for TCR Vbeta segments and 13 reverse primers for TCR Jbeta segments was used. What TCRdb holds here is the immuneACCESS table cut down to in-frame rearrangements. Part of the clones is not present; checked against another copy, under half of the missing clones reflect an unresolved V gene, and the others are unexplained. Counted in this sample were 55,000 to 75,000 clones; 78% of them appeared once. The biggest ten clones account for less than 3.5% of the sample. Input material: PBMCs. The receptors were sampled from a girl aged 10 to 17 in good health and CMV-seropositive.

The chain couples TRBV30 to TRBJ1-1; D gene uncertain. The germline gives CDR1 GTSNPN, CDR2 SVGIG (reference sequence). V lost 4 bases and J 3 bases, leaving 9 bases between the germline ends. The CDR3 consists of 12 residues. CDR3 bases: TGTGCCTGGATTCAAGAGTACACTGAAGCTTTCTTT. This sequence encodes CAWIQEYTEAFF.

V is TRBV7-9 and J is TRBJ1-1; 8 bases agree with TRBD1. CDR1 and CDR2 (germline): SEHNR, FQNEAQ (reference sequence). V was pared by 2 bases and J by 1 base, with 3 bases of the junction left unmatched. This CDR3 is 15 amino acids long. CDR3 sequence reads: CASSLRQGANTEAFF. CDR3 nucleotide sequence: TGTGCCAGCAGCTTACGGCAGGGGGCGAACACTGAAGCTTTCTTT.

The chain has TRBV10-3 and TRBJ1-5; 9 positions match TRBD1. The CDR3 is 16 residues long. CDR1 is ENHRY, CDR2 SYGVKD, per germline. With V trimmed by 8 bases and J by 7 bases, 15 bases remained unmatched. The CDR3 loop reads CAISPSGTGTGQPQHF. CDR3 DNA sequence: TGTGCCATCTCACCCTCGGGGACAGGGACTGGGCAGCCCCAGCATTTT.

This chain connects TRBV5-6 to TRBJ1-5, with D perhaps matching TRBD1 (5 bases). V shed 3 bases and J shed 9 bases, with 16 bases lying between them. The germline V gene encodes CDR1 SGHDT and CDR2 YYEEEE. This CDR3 region has 14 residues. In DNA, the CDR3 is TGTGCCAGCAGCTGGGGGGGGGTCCCAGGGCCCCAGCATTTT. Translation gives CASSWGGVPGPQHF.

The rearrangement uses TRBV4-1 and TRBJ1-2; D ambiguous. This CDR3 is built from 16 residues. CDR1 is MGHRA and CDR2 is YSYEKL in the germline V gene. V was shortened by 3 bases and J by 5 bases, with 19 bases between the two germline ends. CDR3 sequence: CASSHRLRTGNYGYTF. CDR3 sequence (DNA): TGCGCCAGCAGCCACCGACTCAGGACGGGAAATTATGGCTACACCTTC.

This clone was observed a handful of times. This CDR3 fails to terminate in the conserved phenylalanine or tryptophan, so it likely reflects a read error. No DNA is shown, since the ends of the CDR3 on it are uncertain; the CDR3 is the one TCRdb lists. This chain connects TRBV28 to TRBJ2-4; TRBD1, the table's D call, was not compared with the DNA. Both ends counted, the CDR3 spans 17 residues. Germline V gene sequence: CDR1 MDHEN, CDR2 SYDVKM. The CDR3 loop reads CASSLGPETGGVSKLMT.

The chain has TRBV5-1 and TRBJ2-3; unclear D gene. The CDR3 totals 11 residues. Trimming took off 1 base at V and 6 bases at J, with 3 bases between the two ends. Per germline, CDR1 SGHRS and CDR2 YFSETQ. The CDR3 DNA sequence: TGCGCCAGCAGCTTGCAGGATACGCAGTATTTT. Its protein product is CASSLQDTQYF.

The chain carries TRBV6-1 and TRBJ2-1; D is unresolved. Germline-derived CDR1 and CDR2 are MNHNS and SASEGT. The CDR3 is 14 residues long. V was pared by 4 bases and J by 0 bases, with 7 bases between. The CDR3 here is CASSVVSSYNEQFF. The CDR3 DNA sequence: TGTGCCAGCAGTGTAGTTAGCTCCTACAATGAGCAGTTCTTC.

V and J are TRBV9 and TRBJ2-5, with 15 positions matching TRBD2. V gave up 3 bases and J gave up 4 bases; unmatched junction bases: 4. CDR1 and CDR2 from the germline V gene are SGDLS and YYNGEE. CDR3 size: 16 residues. The CDR3 sequence is CASSDGTSGRRETQYF. CDR3 nucleotides: TGTGCCAGCAGCGATGGGACTAGCGGGAGGAGAGAGACCCAGTACTTC. Variable domain in full (rest from reference TRBV9 and TRBJ2-5): DSGVTQTPKHLITATGQRVTLRCSPRSGDLSVYWYQQSLDQGLQFLIQYYNGEERAKGNILERFSAQQFPDLHSELNLSSLELGDSALYFCASSDGTSGRRETQYFGPGTRLLVL.

The chain carries TRBV5-4 and TRBJ2-1; TRBD2 might be the D (5 bases). This CDR3 region has 15 residues. V was cut by 0 bases and J by 4 bases, with 11 bases left in between. The germline gives CDR1 SGHNT, CDR2 YYREEE (reference sequence). The CDR3 nucleotides are TGTGCCAGCAGCTTGGAGGGAGAGAAGTACAATGAGCAGTTCTTC. Amino acid sequence: CASSLEGEKYNEQFF.

V and J are TRBV25-1 and TRBJ2-2; TRBD1 agrees at 7 bases. The CDR3 loop spans 12 amino acids. Trimming at V came to 6 bases and at J to 11 bases, leaving 6 bases not matched to a gene. Germline V CDR1 and CDR2: MGHDK, SYGVNS. CDR3 amino acids: CASRRQGDELFF. CDR3 sequence (DNA): TGTGCCAGCAGGAGGCAGGGGGACGAGCTGTTTTTT. The full variable domain, in which reference TRBV25-1 and TRBJ2-2 provide the parts outside the CDR3, is EADIYQTPRYLVIGTGKKITLECSQTMGHDKMYWYQQDPGMELHLIHYSYGVNSTEKGDLSSESTVSRIRTEHFPLTLESARPSHTSQYLCASRRQGDELFFGEGSRLTVL.

The chain is built from TRBV7-8 and TRBJ2-1, with 14 bases matching TRBD2. The length of the CDR3 is 17 residues. Germline V gene sequence: CDR1 SGHVS, CDR2 FQNEAQ. V trimming: 8 bases; J trimming: 8 bases; junction bases outside the gene matches: 14. The CDR3 is CASSLRPGLAGDYEQFF. CDR3 coding DNA: TGTGCCAGCTCCTTGCGACCGGGACTAGCGGGAGACTATGAGCAGTTCTTC.

This sequence joins TRBV4-3 and TRBJ2-5, with D possibly being TRBD2 (6 bases). V lost 1 base to trimming and J lost 0 bases, with 12 bases between them. Germline CDR1 is LGHNA and CDR2 is YSLEER. The CDR3 consists of 16 residues. The CDR3 sequence: CASSQVPGGHQETQYF. As DNA, the CDR3 is TGCGCCAGCAGCCAAGTCCCCGGGGGTCACCAAGAGACCCAGTACTTC.

The gene calls are TRBV5-1 and TRBJ1-1, with D perhaps matching TRBD1 (5 bases). From germline, CDR1 is SGHRS and CDR2 YFSETQ. With 0 bases removed from V and 6 bases from J, the gap between germline ends came to 15 bases. The CDR3 is 15 amino acids. The CDR3 nucleotides are TGCGCCAGCAGCTTGGAAGTCGCAGGGAGGTCTGAAGCTTTCTTT. It translates to CASSLEVAGRSEAFF.

The genes are TRBV6-4 and TRBJ2-7, with D maybe TRBD2 (6 bases). The germline V gene has CDR1 MRHNA and CDR2 SNTAGT. The CDR3 is made up of 16 amino acids. V was pared by 4 bases and J by 0 bases, with 16 bases between. The CDR3 here is CASSAGLRHLSYEQYF. The CDR3 DNA reads TGTGCCAGCAGTGCCGGACTAAGACACCTCTCCTACGAGCAGTACTTC.

This sequence joins TRBV5-4 and TRBJ2-7; D gene ambiguous. CDR3 size: 13 residues. V lost 1 base to trimming and J lost 0 bases, with 5 bases between them. Germline CDR1 and CDR2: SGHNT and YYREEE (reference sequence). CDR3: CASSLKSSYEQYF. Written as DNA, the CDR3 is TGTGCCAGCAGCTTGAAGAGCTCCTACGAGCAGTACTTC. The variable domain in full, completed from reference TRBV5-4 and TRBJ2-7, reads ETGVTQSPTHLIKTRGQQVTLRCSSQSGHNTVSWYQQALGQGPQFIFQYYREEENGRGNFPPRFSGLQFPNYSSELNVNALELDDSALYLCASSLKSSYEQYFGPGTRLTVT.

This rearrangement joins TRBV28 to TRBJ1-2; the D gene is possibly TRBD1 (6 bases). The germline V gene has CDR1 MDHEN and CDR2 SYDVKM. This CDR3 comprises 13 residues. The V gene lost 10 bases and the J gene lost 4 bases, with 16 bases spanning the gap. The CDR3 loop reads CATGTGGGYGYTF. CDR3 DNA: TGTGCCACCGGGACGGGGGGCGGCTATGGCTACACCTTC.

This sequence joins TRBV5-6 and TRBJ2-7, with 12 bases that match TRBD2. The germline V gene encodes CDR1 SGHDT and CDR2 YYEEEE. The length of the CDR3 is 16 residues. Losses at the gene ends were 2 bases for V and 5 bases for J; bases not matched to a gene: 8. The CDR3 loop reads CASSFLSSGRAHEQYF. Written as DNA, the CDR3 is TGTGCCAGCAGCTTCCTCTCTAGCGGGAGGGCCCACGAGCAGTACTTC. The full variable domain, rest sourced from reference TRBV5-6 and TRBJ2-7, is DAGVTQSPTHLIKTRGQQVTLRCSPKSGHDTVSWYQQALGQGPQFIFQYYEEEERQRGNFPDRFSGHQFPNYSSELNVNALLLGDSALYLCASSFLSSGRAHEQYFGPGTRLTVT.

The chain links TRBV11-2 to TRBJ2-7, with 10 bases matching TRBD2. J gave up 4 bases and V 1 base, and 10 bases lay outside the gene matches. The germline V gene encodes CDR1 SGHAT and CDR2 FQNNGV. CDR3 length: 17 amino acids. Here the CDR3 reads CASSLGPSGSPLYEQYF. The CDR3, as DNA: TGTGCCAGCAGCTTAGGGCCTAGCGGGAGCCCTTTGTACGAGCAGTACTTC.

The table lists this clone with a count of one. The CDR3 reads CASSYRSTISVHEQETQYF. The CDR3 nucleotides are TGTGCCAGCAGCTATAGGAGTACGATAAGCGTACACGAGCAAGAGACCCAGTACTTC. The chain uses TRBV5-6 and TRBJ2-5; D remains unclear. Germline V lookup: CDR1 SGHDT, CDR2 YYEEEE. Trimming stripped 3 bases from V and 2 bases from J, with 26 bases between. The CDR3 contains 19 residues.

The J gene is TRBJ2-7, the V gene TRBV12-5; TRBD2 aligns across 15 bases. V was pared by 6 bases and J by 5 bases, with 8 bases of the junction left unmatched. CDR1 is LGHNT, CDR2 FRNRAP, per germline. The CDR3 is 16 residues long. The CDR3: CASGQMGLAGGHEQYF. The CDR3 bases are TGTGCTAGTGGCCAAATGGGACTAGCGGGGGGCCACGAGCAGTACTTC.

The V and J genes are TRBV27 and TRBJ1-4; D is unresolved. The CDR3 runs 14 residues. Germline values: CDR1 MNHEY, CDR2 SMNVEV (reference sequence). Trimming cost V 0 bases and J 7 bases, with 9 bases left between them. In nucleotides, the CDR3 is TGTGCCAGCAGTTTATCGATTGGAGGTGAAAAACTGTTTTTT. The encoded protein is CASSLSIGGEKLFF.

This clone came up a few times. This chain connects TRBV5-6 to TRBJ1-2; D is possibly TRBD1 (5 bases). Germline CDR1 SGHDT, CDR2 YYEEEE. This CDR3 has 16 amino acids. Deletions cut 0 bases from V and 4 bases from J, with 16 bases between. The CDR3 region has the DNA TGTGCCAGCAGCTTGGAAGAGCGGGGGTTGGGCTATGGCTACACCTTC. The encoded protein is CASSLEERGLGYGYTF.

This chain links TRBV6-5 with TRBJ2-4, with D possibly TRBD1 on 5 matching bases. CDR1 and CDR2 from the germline V gene are MNHEY and SVGAGI. The CDR3 length is 14 residues. The V and J ends lost 11 bases and 9 bases respectively, with 23 bases between them. CDR3 nucleotides: TGTGCCGTTGGGGCAGGTTCGTTATCGGGCATTCAGTACTTC. Amino acid sequence: CAVGAGSLSGIQYF.

The rearrangement joins TRBV5-8 to TRBJ2-2; TRBD2 is a possible D gene (6 bases). The CDR3 contains 17 residues. The germline CDR1 and CDR2 sequences are SGHTS and YDEGEE. Trimming left V 3 bases short and J 3 bases short, with 18 bases between. The CDR3 loop is CASSWISRDSYTGELFF. CDR3 bases: TGTGCCAGCAGCTGGATTAGTCGGGACTCTTACACCGGGGAGCTGTTTTTT.

This clone was counted only a few times. The CDR3 nucleotides read TGTGCCTGGAGTGTCGGAGGTTTTAGAAACACCATATATTTT. It translates to CAWSVGGFRNTIYF. The chain carries TRBV30 and TRBJ1-3; D unresolved. V lost 0 bases and J lost 5, with 11 bases in between. CDR3 length: 14 residues. Germline V lookup: CDR1 GTSNPN, CDR2 SVGIG (reference sequence). Together with reference TRBV30 and TRBJ1-3, the CDR3 gives the full variable domain: SQTIHQWPATLVQPVGSPLSLECTVEGTSNPNLYWYRQAAGRGLQLLFYSVGIGQISSEVPQNLSASRPQDRQFILSSKKLLLSDSGFYLCAWSVGGFRNTIYFGEGSWLTVV.

A remark on this clone: An end of the junction differs from the germline gene, which may be a read error. This sequence joins TRBV7-7 and TRBJ2-5; 7 nucleotides agree with TRBD1. The CDR3 is 14 residues long. CDR1 SSHAT and CDR2 FNYEAQ come from the germline V gene (reference sequence). The CDR3 loop reads CASSFRDSQETQYF. The CDR3 bases are TGTGCTAGCAGCTTCCGGGACAGCCAAGAGACCCAGTACTTC.

This clone was detected only a few times. This rearrangement joins TRBV7-9 to TRBJ2-5, with 9 bases fitting TRBD1. The J call may be mistaken, given a closer DNA end match to TRBJ2-7. Per the germline V gene, CDR1 is SEHNR and CDR2 is FQNEAQ (reference sequence). The CDR3 has 17 residues. CDR3 bases: TGTGCCAGCAGCTTACCCAGACAGGGGGGTTCCGGGAACGAGCAGTACTTC. Amino acid sequence: CASSLPRQGGSGNEQYF.

In DNA form, the CDR3 reads TGTGCCAGCAGCCAACGGGACACCCGGGTCACCGGGGAGCTGTTTTTT. Protein: CASSQRDTRVTGELFF. The rearrangement joins TRBV2 to TRBJ2-2; possibly TRBD1 for D (6 bases). The germline V gene encodes CDR1 SNHLY and CDR2 FYNNEI. The V gene lost 6 bases and the J gene lost 4 bases, with 18 bases spanning the gap. This CDR3 contains 16 residues.

The chain has TRBV30 and TRBJ1-6, with D possibly matching TRBD1 (6 bases). Trimming cost V 3 bases and J 6 bases, with 18 bases left between them. The CDR3 is 16 amino acids. Germline assignment: CDR1 GTSNPN and CDR2 SVGIG (reference sequence). The CDR3 nucleotides read TGTGCCTGGAGCGATAAGCAGGGGATCCCTAATTCACCCCTCCACTTT. Amino acid sequence: CAWSDKQGIPNSPLHF.

The chain uses TRBV6-6 and TRBJ1-5; D is undetermined. The germline V and J ends were trimmed by 6 bases and 0 bases, with 15 bases remaining between them. The length of the CDR3 is 16 residues. Looked up from germline, CDR1 is MNHNY and CDR2 is SVGAGI (reference sequence). The CDR3 spells CASSSHAVNSNQPQHF. The CDR3, as DNA: TGTGCCAGCAGCTCCCATGCGGTAAATAGCAATCAGCCCCAGCATTTT.

V gene TRBV28 combines with J gene TRBJ1-6; 8 bases map to TRBD1. J was trimmed by 6 bases and V by 7 bases; bases with no gene match: 5. Germline lookup yields CDR1 MDHEN and CDR2 SYDVKM. The CDR3 covers 14 residues. The CDR3 nucleotides read TGTGCCAGCACTCCGACAGGGGCTAATTCACCCCTCCACTTT. It translates to CASTPTGANSPLHF.